This paragraph reports one T cell receptor beta chain. Its antigen is unidentified. This table comes from immunoSEQ multiplex PCR, and its TCRdb copy is limited to in-frame clones, with some not included. The table includes some 130,000 clones, roughly 93% detected once. Looked up from germline, CDR1 is MNHNY and CDR2 is SVGAGI (reference sequence). V shed 6 bases, J shed 4 bases, and the junction held 6 bases outside the gene matches. The CDR3 loop spans 14 amino acids. This sample was included in a study of T cell responses to AZD1222 COVID-19 vaccine. Study findings and constraints: Spike as a whole was targeted by vaccine-associated CD4 TCRs, dominant at 160-218 and 743-854. Scientists sampled the repertoires only once the peak T cell response had passed.

Sequences were derived from peripheral blood, sampled on day 0 of AZD1222 vaccination. The source of this sequence is an adult in good health. V and J are TRBV6-6 and TRBJ1-2; TRBD1 matches at 9 bases. In nucleotides, the CDR3 is TGTGCCAGCAGCACGGACAGGGGCCCCTATGGCTACACCTTC. Amino acid sequence: CASSTDRGPYGYTF.